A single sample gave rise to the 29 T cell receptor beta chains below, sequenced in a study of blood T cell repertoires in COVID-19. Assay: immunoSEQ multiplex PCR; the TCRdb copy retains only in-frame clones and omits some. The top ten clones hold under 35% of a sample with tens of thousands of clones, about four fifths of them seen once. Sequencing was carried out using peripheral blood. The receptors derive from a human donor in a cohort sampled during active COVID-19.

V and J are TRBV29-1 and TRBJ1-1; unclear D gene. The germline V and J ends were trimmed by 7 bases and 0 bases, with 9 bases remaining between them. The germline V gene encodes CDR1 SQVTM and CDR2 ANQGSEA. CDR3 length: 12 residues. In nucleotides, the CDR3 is TGCAGCGGAGAGGCCTTGAACACTGAAGCTTTCTTT. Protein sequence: CSGEALNTEAFF.

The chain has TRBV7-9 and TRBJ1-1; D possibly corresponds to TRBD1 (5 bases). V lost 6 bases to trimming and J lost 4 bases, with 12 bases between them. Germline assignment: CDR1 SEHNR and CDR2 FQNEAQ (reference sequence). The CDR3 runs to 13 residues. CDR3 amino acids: CASSHGRGTEAFF. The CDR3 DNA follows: TGTGCCAGCAGTCATGGGAGGGGCACTGAAGCTTTCTTT.

The CDR3 sequence: CSVGTPKLGTAQYF. In DNA, the CDR3 is TGCAGCGTTGGGACTCCGAAACTAGGTACTGCGCAGTATTTT. The J gene is TRBJ2-3, the V gene TRBV29-1, with D possibly being TRBD2 (5 bases). The CDR3 runs 14 residues. V gave up 4 bases and J gave up 10 bases, with 21 bases separating them. Germline V gene lookup returns CDR1 SQVTM and CDR2 ANQGSEA.

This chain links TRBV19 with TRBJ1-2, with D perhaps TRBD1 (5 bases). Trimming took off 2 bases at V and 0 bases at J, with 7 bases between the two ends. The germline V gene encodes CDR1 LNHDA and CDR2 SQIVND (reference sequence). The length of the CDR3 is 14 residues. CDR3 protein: CASSIWGTNYGYTF. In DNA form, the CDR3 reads TGTGCCAGTAGTATATGGGGCACTAACTATGGCTACACCTTC.

The CDR3 nucleotides read TGTGCCAGCAGCCAAGCTCCAGGGGATGAAGCTTTCTTT. Its protein is CASSQAPGDEAFF. The genes are TRBV3-1 (or the pseudogene TRBV3-2) and TRBJ1-1; weak D call: TRBD1 (6 bases). CDR3 length equals 13 residues. Per germline, CDR1 LGHDT and CDR2 YNNKEL (reference sequence). Trimming removed 1 base from V and 7 bases from J, with 10 bases in between.

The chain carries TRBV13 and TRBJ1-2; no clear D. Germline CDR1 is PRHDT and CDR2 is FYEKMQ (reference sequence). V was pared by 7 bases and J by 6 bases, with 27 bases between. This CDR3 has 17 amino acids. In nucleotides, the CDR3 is TGTGCCAGCACACCCACCTTCAAGAGAGGTTTGGCGGATGGCTACACCTTC. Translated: CASTPTFKRGLADGYTF.

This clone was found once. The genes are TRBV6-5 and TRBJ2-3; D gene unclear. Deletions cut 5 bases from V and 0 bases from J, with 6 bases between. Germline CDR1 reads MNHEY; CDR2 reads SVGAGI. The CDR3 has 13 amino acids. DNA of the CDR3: TGTGCCAGCAGTATAACTAGCACAGATACGCAGTATTTT. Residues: CASSITSTDTQYF.

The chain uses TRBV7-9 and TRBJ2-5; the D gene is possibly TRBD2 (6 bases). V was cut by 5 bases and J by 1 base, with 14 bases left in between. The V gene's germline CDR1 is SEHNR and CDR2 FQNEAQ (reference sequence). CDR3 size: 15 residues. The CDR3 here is CASSLGLQFQETQYF. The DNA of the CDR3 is TGTGCCAGCAGCCTAGGACTACAGTTCCAAGAGACCCAGTACTTC. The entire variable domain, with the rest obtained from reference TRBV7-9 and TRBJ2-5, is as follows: DTGVSQNPRHKITKRGQNVTFRCDPISEHNRLYWYRQTLGQGPEFLTYFQNEAQLEKSRLLSDRFSAERPKGSFSTLEIQRTEQGDSAMYLCASSLGLQFQETQYFGPGTRLLVL.

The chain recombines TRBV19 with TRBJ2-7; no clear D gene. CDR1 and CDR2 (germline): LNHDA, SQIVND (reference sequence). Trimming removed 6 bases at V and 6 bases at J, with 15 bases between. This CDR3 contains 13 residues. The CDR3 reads CASRRSISGEQYF. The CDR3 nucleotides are TGTGCCAGTAGAAGGTCTATCTCGGGCGAGCAGTACTTC. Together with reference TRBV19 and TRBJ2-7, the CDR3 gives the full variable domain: DGGITQSPKYLFRKEGQNVTLSCEQNLNHDAMYWYRQDPGQGLRLIYYSQIVNDFQKGDIAEGYSVSREKKESFPLTVTSAQKNPTAFYLCASRRSISGEQYFGPGTRLTVT.

CDR3 DNA: TGCGCCAGCAGCCAAGTCCGGCTAGCGGAAAGCTCCTACGAGCAGTACTTC. It specifies CASSQVRLAESSYEQYF. The chain recombines TRBV4-1 with TRBJ2-7; 7 bases align to TRBD2. The CDR3 has 17 residues. V trimming: 1 base; J trimming: 0 bases; junction bases outside the gene matches: 9. Germline CDR1 MGHRA, CDR2 YSYEKL.

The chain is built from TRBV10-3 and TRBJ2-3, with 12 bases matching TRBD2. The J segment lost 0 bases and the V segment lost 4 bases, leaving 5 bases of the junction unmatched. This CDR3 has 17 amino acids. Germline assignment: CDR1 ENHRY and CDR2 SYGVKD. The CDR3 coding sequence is TGTGCCATCAGTGGCGGCGGACTAGCGGGGAGCACAGATACGCAGTATTTT. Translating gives CAISGGGLAGSTDTQYF.

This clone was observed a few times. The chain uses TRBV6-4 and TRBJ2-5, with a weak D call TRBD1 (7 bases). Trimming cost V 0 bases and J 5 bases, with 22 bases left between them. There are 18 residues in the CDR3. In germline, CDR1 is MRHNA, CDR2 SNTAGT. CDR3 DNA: TGTGCCAGCAGTGACTCAGTGGGGCGGGACAGCCCTGGGGAGACCCAGTACTTC. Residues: CASSDSVGRDSPGETQYF.

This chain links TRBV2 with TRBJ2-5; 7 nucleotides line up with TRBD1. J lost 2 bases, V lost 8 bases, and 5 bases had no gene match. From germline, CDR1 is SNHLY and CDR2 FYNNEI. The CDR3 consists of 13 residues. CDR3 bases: TGTGCCAGCGTGGGACAGCCACAAGAGACCCAGTACTTC. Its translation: CASVGQPQETQYF.

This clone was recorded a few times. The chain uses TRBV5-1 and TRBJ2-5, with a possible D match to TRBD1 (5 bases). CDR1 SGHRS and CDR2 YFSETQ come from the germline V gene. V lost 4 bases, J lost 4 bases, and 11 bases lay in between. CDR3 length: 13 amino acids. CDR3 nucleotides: TGCGCCAGCAGCCCTCAGGGTAGAGAGACCCAGTACTTC. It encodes CASSPQGRETQYF.

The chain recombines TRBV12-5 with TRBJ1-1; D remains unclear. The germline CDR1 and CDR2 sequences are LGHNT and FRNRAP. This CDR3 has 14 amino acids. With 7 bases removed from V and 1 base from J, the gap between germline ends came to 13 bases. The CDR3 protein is CASAPPRWNTEAFF. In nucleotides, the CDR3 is TGTGCTAGTGCCCCGCCGCGTTGGAACACTGAAGCTTTCTTT.

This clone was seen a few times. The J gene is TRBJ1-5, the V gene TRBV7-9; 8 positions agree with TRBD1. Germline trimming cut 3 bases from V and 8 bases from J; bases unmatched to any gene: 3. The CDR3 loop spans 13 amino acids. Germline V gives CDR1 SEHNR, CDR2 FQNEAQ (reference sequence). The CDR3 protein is CASSFQGAEPQHF. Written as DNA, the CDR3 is TGTGCCAGCAGCTTTCAGGGGGCCGAGCCCCAGCATTTT.

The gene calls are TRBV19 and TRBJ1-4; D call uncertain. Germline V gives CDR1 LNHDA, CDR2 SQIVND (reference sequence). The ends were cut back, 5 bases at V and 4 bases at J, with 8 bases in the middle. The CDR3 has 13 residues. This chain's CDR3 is CASSAGDNEKLFF. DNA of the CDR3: TGTGCCAGTAGTGCCGGGGATAATGAAAAACTGTTTTTT.

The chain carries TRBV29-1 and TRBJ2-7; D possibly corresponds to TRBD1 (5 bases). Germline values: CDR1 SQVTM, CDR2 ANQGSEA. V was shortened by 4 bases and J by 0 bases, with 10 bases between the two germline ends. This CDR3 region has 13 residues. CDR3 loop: CSVVAGNSYEQYF. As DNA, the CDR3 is TGCAGCGTTGTGGCAGGGAACTCCTACGAGCAGTACTTC.

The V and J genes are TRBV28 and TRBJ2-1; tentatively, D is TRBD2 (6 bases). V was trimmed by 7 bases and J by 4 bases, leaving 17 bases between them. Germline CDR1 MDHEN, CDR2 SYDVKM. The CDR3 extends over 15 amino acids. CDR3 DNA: TGTGCCAGCAACGCCAGACTAGTGGCTTACAATGAGCAGTTCTTC. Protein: CASNARLVAYNEQFF.

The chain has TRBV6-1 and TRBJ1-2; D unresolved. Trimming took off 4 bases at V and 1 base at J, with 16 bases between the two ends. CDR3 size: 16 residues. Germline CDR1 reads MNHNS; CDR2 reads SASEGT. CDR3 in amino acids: CASSGGLRGFNYGYTF. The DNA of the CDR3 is TGTGCCAGCAGTGGTGGACTCCGGGGTTTTAACTATGGCTACACCTTC.

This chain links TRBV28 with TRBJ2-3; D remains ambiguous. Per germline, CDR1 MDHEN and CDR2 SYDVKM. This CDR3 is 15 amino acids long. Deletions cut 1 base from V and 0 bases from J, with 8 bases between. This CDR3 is CASSLSPGSTDTQYF. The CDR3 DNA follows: TGTGCCAGCAGTTTATCCCCGGGTAGCACAGATACGCAGTATTTT.

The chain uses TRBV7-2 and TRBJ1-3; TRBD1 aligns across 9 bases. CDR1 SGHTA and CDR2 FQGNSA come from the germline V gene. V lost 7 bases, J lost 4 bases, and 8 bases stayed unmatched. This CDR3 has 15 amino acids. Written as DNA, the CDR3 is TGTGCCAGCACCAACAGGGGGCTAAACGGAAACACCATATATTTT. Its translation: CASTNRGLNGNTIYF.

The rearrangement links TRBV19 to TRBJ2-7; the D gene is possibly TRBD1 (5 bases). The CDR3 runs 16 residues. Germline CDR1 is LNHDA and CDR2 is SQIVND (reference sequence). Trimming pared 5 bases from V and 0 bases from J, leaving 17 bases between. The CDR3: CASSPDSFSSSYEQYF. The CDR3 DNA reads TGTGCCAGTAGTCCCGACAGTTTTTCGAGCTCCTACGAGCAGTACTTC.

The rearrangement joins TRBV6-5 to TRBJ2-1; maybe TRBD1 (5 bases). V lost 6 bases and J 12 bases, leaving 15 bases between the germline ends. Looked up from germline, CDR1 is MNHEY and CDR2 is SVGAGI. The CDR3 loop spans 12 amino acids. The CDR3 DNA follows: TGTGCCAGCAGCACTGACAGCCTGGGGCAGTTCTTC. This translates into CASSTDSLGQFF.

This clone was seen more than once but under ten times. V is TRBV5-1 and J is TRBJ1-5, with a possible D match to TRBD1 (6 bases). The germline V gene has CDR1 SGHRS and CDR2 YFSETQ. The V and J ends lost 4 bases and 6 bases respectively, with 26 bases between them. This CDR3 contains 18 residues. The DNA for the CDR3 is TGCGCCAGCAGCCTTAGACCCCGGCAACAGGGTAACGGTCAGCCCCAGCATTTT. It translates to CASSLRPRQQGNGQPQHF.

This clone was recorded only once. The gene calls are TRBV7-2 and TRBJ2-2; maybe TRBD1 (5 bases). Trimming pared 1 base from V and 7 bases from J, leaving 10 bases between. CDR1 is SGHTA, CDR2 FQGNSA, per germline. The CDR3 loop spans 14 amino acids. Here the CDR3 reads CASSLGHRSGELFF. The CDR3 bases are TGTGCCAGCAGCTTAGGTCACAGGAGCGGGGAGCTGTTTTTT. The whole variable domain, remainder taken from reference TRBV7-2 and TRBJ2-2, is GAGVSQSPSNKVTEKGKDVELRCDPISGHTALYWYRQSLGQGLEFLIYFQGNSAPDKSGLPSDRFSAERTGGSVSTLTIQRTQQEDSAVYLCASSLGHRSGELFFGEGSRLTVL.

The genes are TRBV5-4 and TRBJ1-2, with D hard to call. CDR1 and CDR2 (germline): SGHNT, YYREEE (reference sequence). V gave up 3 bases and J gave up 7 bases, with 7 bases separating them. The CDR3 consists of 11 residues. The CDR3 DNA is TGTGCCAGCAGCTCATACACTGGCTACACCTTC. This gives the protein CASSSYTGYTF. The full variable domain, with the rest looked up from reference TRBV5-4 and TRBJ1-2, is ETGVTQSPTHLIKTRGQQVTLRCSSQSGHNTVSWYQQALGQGPQFIFQYYREEENGRGNFPPRFSGLQFPNYSSELNVNALELDDSALYLCASSSYTGYTFGSGTRLTVV.

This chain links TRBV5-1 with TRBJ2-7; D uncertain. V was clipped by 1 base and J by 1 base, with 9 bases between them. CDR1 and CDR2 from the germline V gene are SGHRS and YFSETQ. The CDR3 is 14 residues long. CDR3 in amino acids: CASSLIESSYEQYF. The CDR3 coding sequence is TGCGCCAGCAGCTTGATCGAGAGTTCCTACGAGCAGTACTTC.

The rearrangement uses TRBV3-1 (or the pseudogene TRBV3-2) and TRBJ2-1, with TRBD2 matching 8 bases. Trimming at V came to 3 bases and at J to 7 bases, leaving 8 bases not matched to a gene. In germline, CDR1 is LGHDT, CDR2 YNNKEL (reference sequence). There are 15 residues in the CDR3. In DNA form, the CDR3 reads TGTGCCAGCAGCCAGGGACTAGGGGGTGGGAATGAGCAGTTCTTC. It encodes CASSQGLGGGNEQFF.